This T cell receptor beta chain was found in a study of cytomegalovirus exposure and HLA in healthy donors. This CDR3 has 14 residues. Trimming cost V 6 bases and J 7 bases; bases outside gene matches: 5. CDR1 is MNHNY and CDR2 is SVGAGI in the germline V gene (reference sequence). PCR primers comprised 60 Vbeta and 13 Jbeta primers. Data came from immunoSEQ multiplex PCR; TCRdb stores just in-frame clones and leaves some out. The table shows about 200,000 clones, with approximately 86% occurring only once. Findings and caveats of the study: Per published reports, the classifier diagnosed cytomegalovirus status with high specificity and sensitivity. Later, an analysis showed that TCR beta chains associated with HLA were more clonally expanded than others that were equally common. Information on immune exposure was restricted to one variable (CMV serostatus). A later examination showed that TCR association rates differed by HLA locus, with DRB1 most and HLA-C fewest.

Concerning this clone: Antigen specificity is unknown.

The sequencing input was PBMCs. The clonotype was recovered from a woman aged 25 to 45 in good health and CMV-seronegative. The chain carries TRBV6-6 and TRBJ2-1, with 11 positions matching TRBD1. CDR3 bases: TGTGCCAGCAGGGTAGGACAGGGGGCGAATGAGCAGTTCTTC. Its translation: CASRVGQGANEQFF.